The 15 T cell receptor beta chains reported below all come from one sample, sequenced in a study of T cell responses to AZD1222 COVID-19 vaccine. Libraries were prepared by immunoSEQ multiplex PCR; TCRdb keeps only in-frame clonotypes and omits some of them. The sample lists approximately 100,000 clones; around nine tenths were seen once. The input for sequencing was peripheral blood, taken 28 days after the second AZD1222 dose. The receptors originated from an adult who received the AZD1222 COVID-19 vaccine.

The chain employs TRBV5-1 and TRBJ1-6; D is ambiguous. Germline V gene lookup returns CDR1 SGHRS and CDR2 YFSETQ. CDR3 length: 13 residues. V lost 0 bases and J 5 bases, leaving 3 bases between the germline ends. This chain's CDR3 is CASSLADNSPLHF. DNA of the CDR3: TGCGCCAGCAGCTTGGCAGATAATTCACCCCTCCACTTT. The full variable domain, its missing parts supplied by reference TRBV5-1 and TRBJ1-6, is KAGVTQTPRYLIKTRGQQVTLSCSPISGHRSVSWYQQTPGQGLQFLFEYFSETQRNKGNFPGRFSGRQFSNSRSEMNVSTLELGDSALYLCASSLADNSPLHFGNGTRLTVT.

J is TRBJ1-3 and V is TRBV30, with no clear D. Trimming pared 1 base from V and 0 bases from J, leaving 4 bases between. Germline loops: CDR1 GTSNPN, CDR2 SVGIG (reference sequence). There are 13 residues in the CDR3. As DNA, the CDR3 is TGTGCCTGGAGTGGGGGCTCTGGAAACACCATATATTTT. This gives the protein CAWSGGSGNTIYF.

The chain joins TRBV5-1 to TRBJ2-5; the D call may be TRBD1 or TRBD2 (5 bases each). Trimming cost V 4 bases and J 5 bases, with 21 bases left between them. Germline CDR1 reads SGHRS; CDR2 reads YFSETQ. The CDR3 totals 16 residues. The CDR3 sequence is CASSMGLGPTGETQYF. CDR3 DNA: TGCGCCAGCAGCATGGGCCTGGGACCGACCGGGGAGACCCAGTACTTC.

The gene calls are TRBV9 and TRBJ2-7, with 10 bases matching TRBD1. V lost 4 bases to trimming and J lost 4 bases; unmatched junction nucleotides: 8. Germline values: CDR1 SGDLS, CDR2 YYNGEE. This CDR3 comprises 15 residues. The CDR3 loop is CASSTQGTGVYEQYF. CDR3 bases: TGTGCCAGCAGCACACAGGGGACAGGGGTTTACGAGCAGTACTTC.

The chain is built from TRBV30 and TRBJ1-2; 7 nucleotides align to TRBD1. CDR1 and CDR2 (germline): GTSNPN, SVGIG (reference sequence). The CDR3 loop spans 14 amino acids. Trimming at V came to 3 bases and at J to 5 bases, leaving 9 bases not matched to a gene. The CDR3 nucleotides read TGTGCCTGGAGAGCAAGGGGGCAGGGATATGGCTACACCTTC. Its protein is CAWRARGQGYGYTF.

This clone was seen once. This sequence joins TRBV19 and TRBJ1-2, with 8 bases matching TRBD1. Unmatched junction bases numbered 17, after V lost 8 bases and J lost 6 bases. The CDR3 is made up of 16 amino acids. The V gene's germline CDR1 is LNHDA and CDR2 SQIVND (reference sequence). This CDR3 is CASRRFRDRLSNGYTF. The CDR3 DNA sequence: TGTGCCAGTCGACGCTTCCGGGACAGGCTTTCCAATGGCTACACCTTC.

The gene calls are TRBV4-1 and TRBJ2-7; D call uncertain. This CDR3 is 13 amino acids long. Germline lookup yields CDR1 MGHRA and CDR2 YSYEKL. The V and J ends lost 3 bases and 7 bases respectively, with 13 bases between them. DNA of the CDR3: TGCGCCAGCAGCCAGGACCCACGGTGGGAGCAGTACTTC. It is translated as CASSQDPRWEQYF.

The chain couples TRBV5-1 to TRBJ1-1, with D uncertain. The CDR3 spans 14 residues. The germline V and J ends were trimmed by 0 bases and 3 bases, with 9 bases remaining between them. Per germline, CDR1 SGHRS and CDR2 YFSETQ. The CDR3 nucleotides are TGCGCCAGCAGCTTGGAGGGAGGGTACACTGAAGCTTTCTTT. This gives the protein CASSLEGGYTEAFF.

The chain couples TRBV5-1 to TRBJ2-7; D is unclear. Germline V gene data show CDR1 as SGHRS and CDR2 as YFSETQ. The CDR3 totals 11 residues. Trimming shortened V by 1 base and J by 5 bases, and 4 bases separated the two germline ends. For the CDR3, the DNA is TGCGCCAGCAGCTTGTTCCACGAGCAGTACTTC. This sequence encodes CASSLFHEQYF.

The rearrangement links TRBV7-2 to TRBJ1-4; tentatively, D is TRBD1 (5 bases). There are 15 residues in the CDR3. Germline V lookup: CDR1 SGHTA, CDR2 FQGNSA. Trimming took 5 bases from V and 6 from J, leaving 16 bases between them. The CDR3 loop is CASSIPGRRYEKLFF. As DNA, the CDR3 is TGTGCCAGCAGCATCCCGGGACGGCGATATGAAAAACTGTTTTTT.

V gene TRBV4-1 combines with J gene TRBJ1-2, with 9 bases aligning to TRBD1. The CDR3 has 14 residues. Trimming removed 3 bases from V and 8 bases from J; junction bases left unmatched: 7. Germline V CDR1 and CDR2: MGHRA, YSYEKL. DNA of the CDR3: TGCGCCAGCAGCCACACTGGGGACAGGGTGGGCTACACCTTC. It yields the protein CASSHTGDRVGYTF.

CDR3 residues: CSVEDRRGRGTEAFF. The DNA for the CDR3 is TGCAGCGTTGAAGATCGTAGGGGCCGGGGCACTGAAGCTTTCTTT. The rearrangement uses TRBV29-1 and TRBJ1-1; D perhaps matches TRBD1 (5 bases). Trimming cost V 0 bases and J 4 bases, with 15 bases left between them. The CDR3 covers 15 residues. The V gene's germline CDR1 is SQVTM and CDR2 ANQGSEA.

This chain joins TRBV6-5 and TRBJ2-7; D is possibly TRBD1 (5 bases). The CDR3 runs 13 residues. Looked up from germline, CDR1 is MNHEY and CDR2 is SVGAGI. Trimming shortened V by 4 bases and J by 2 bases, and 9 bases separated the two germline ends. The CDR3 region has the DNA TGTGCCAGCAGTTCCCAGGGCACCTACGAGCAGTACTTC. This translates into CASSSQGTYEQYF.

V usage is TRBV9 and J usage is TRBJ1-1; no reliable D call. Germline V gene data show CDR1 as SGDLS and CDR2 as YYNGEE. Trimming cost V 3 bases and J 3 bases, with 15 bases left between them. The CDR3 is 15 residues long. CDR3 region: CASSASPRFDTEAFF. CDR3 coding DNA: TGTGCCAGCAGCGCGTCCCCCAGGTTCGACACTGAAGCTTTCTTT.

V gene TRBV25-1 combines with J gene TRBJ2-3; the match to TRBD2 covers 14 bases. J was trimmed by 4 bases and V by 7 bases; bases with no gene match: 13. CDR3 size: 18 residues. CDR1 is MGHDK, CDR2 SYGVNS, per germline. As DNA, the CDR3 is TGTGCCAGCAAGGGACTAGCGGGGGCCAAGCCATTCTCAGATACGCAGTATTTT. It translates to CASKGLAGAKPFSDTQYF. The full variable domain, completed using reference TRBV25-1 and TRBJ2-3, is EADIYQTPRYLVIGTGKKITLECSQTMGHDKMYWYQQDPGMELHLIHYSYGVNSTEKGDLSSESTVSRIRTEHFPLTLESARPSHTSQYLCASKGLAGAKPFSDTQYFGPGTRLTVL.